The TCR beta chain described here comes from a study of T cells after yellow fever vaccination. Overall study context: Fractions containing few cells were prepared with SMART-Seq v4 Ultra Low Input. Points from the study as a whole: Post-booster reappearance was seen for most primary-vaccination clones (around 96% CD4, 75% to 90% CD8). A weaker but faster secondary response was observed, peaking on day 5 versus 15.

Template-switching 5'RACE yielded the TCR cDNA; a universal primer site and UMIs were added in the process. MiXCR, applied by TCRdb to the 5' RACE reads, yields one record per CDR3 protein. The profile shows about 320,000 distinct CDR3 sequences, roughly 6.8% of them singletons. This clonotype was seen many times. The antigen remains undetermined. The CDR3 spans 15 residues. Germline V gene data show CDR1 as SGHTA and CDR2 as FQGNSA. V lost 1 base and J 1 base, leaving 8 bases between the germline ends. The rearrangement links TRBV7-2 to TRBJ1-5, with D uncertain. The sequence was collected from a man aged 18 to 29 who received the YFV17D yellow fever vaccine. The specimen was PBMCs, collected 35 to 50 days after the first yellow fever vaccination. The CDR3 DNA reads TGTGCCAGCAGCTTAGAGGGCTCAAGCAATCAGCCCCAGCATTTT. It yields the protein CASSLEGSSNQPQHF. The whole variable domain, remainder taken from reference TRBV7-2 and TRBJ1-5, is GAGVSQSPSNKVTEKGKDVELRCDPISGHTALYWYRQSLGQGLEFLIYFQGNSAPDKSGLPSDRFSAERTGGSVSTLTIQRTQQEDSAVYLCASSLEGSSNQPQHFGDGTRLSIL.